The 10 T cell receptor beta chains given below trace back to one sample, sequenced in a study of blood T cell repertoires in COVID-19. TCRdb keeps only in-frame clones here, not all; method: immunoSEQ multiplex PCR. The repertoire consists of roughly 520,000 clones, with approximately 87% occurring once and the leading ten covering 1.8%. The sequenced sample was PBMCs or T cells enriched from blood (not recorded which). The source is a woman between 40 and 55 years old who had recovered from COVID-19.

The chain combines TRBV6-5 with TRBJ2-2, with a tentative D call TRBD2 (5 bases). Germline lookup yields CDR1 MNHEY and CDR2 SVGAGI. V lost 2 bases and J 4 bases, leaving 14 bases between the germline ends. CDR3 size: 16 residues. The CDR3 here is CASSYEAGGGTGELFF. CDR3 in DNA: TGTGCCAGCAGTTACGAGGCGGGCGGCGGCACCGGGGAGCTGTTTTTT.

V and J are TRBV7-9 and TRBJ2-1; D is possibly TRBD1 (6 bases). With 5 bases removed from V and 3 bases from J, the gap between germline ends came to 14 bases. From germline, CDR1 is SEHNR and CDR2 FQNEAQ (reference sequence). The CDR3 runs to 15 residues. The CDR3 spells CASSTVRGVYNEQFF. DNA for the CDR3: TGTGCCAGCAGCACCGTCAGGGGAGTCTACAATGAGCAGTTCTTC. The whole variable domain, filled in from reference TRBV7-9 and TRBJ2-1, reads DTGVSQNPRHKITKRGQNVTFRCDPISEHNRLYWYRQTLGQGPEFLTYFQNEAQLEKSRLLSDRFSAERPKGSFSTLEIQRTEQGDSAMYLCASSTVRGVYNEQFFGPGTRLTVL.

The chain has TRBV7-9 and TRBJ2-4; the D gene is possibly TRBD2 (6 bases). The germline gives CDR1 SEHNR, CDR2 FQNEAQ (reference sequence). Trimming stripped 2 bases from V and 0 bases from J, with 11 bases between. The CDR3 is 16 amino acids. CDR3 DNA: TGTGCCAGCAGCTTATTTGGGGGACTAGCCAAAAACATTCAGTACTTC. Translated, it gives CASSLFGGLAKNIQYF.

The rearrangement uses TRBV7-9 and TRBJ2-3, with 7 bases that match TRBD2. J lost 0 bases, V lost 0 bases, and 12 bases had no gene match. CDR1 is SEHNR, CDR2 FQNEAQ, per germline (reference sequence). The CDR3 contains 19 residues. CDR3 nucleotides: TGTGCCAGCAGCTTAGCCCGGGACTATTATAATCATAGCACAGATACGCAGTATTTT. This codes for CASSLARDYYNHSTDTQYF.

This chain joins TRBV5-1 and TRBJ2-2, with D tentatively TRBD1 (5 bases). This CDR3 region has 16 residues. The germline V gene encodes CDR1 SGHRS and CDR2 YFSETQ. Trimming removed 3 bases from V and 5 bases from J, with 17 bases in between. DNA of the CDR3: TGCGCCAGCAGCTGGGGCCAAAAGGTAGAGACCGGGGAGCTGTTTTTT. Its protein product is CASSWGQKVETGELFF.

This rearrangement joins TRBV6-2 or TRBV6-3 to TRBJ1-2; D call uncertain. This CDR3 has 14 residues. V was trimmed by 0 bases and J by 0 bases, leaving 5 bases between them. The germline CDR1 and CDR2 sequences are MNHEY and SVGEGT. The CDR3 DNA is TGTGCCAGCAGTTACTCGCCAGCTAACTATGGCTACACCTTC. Residues: CASSYSPANYGYTF.

V gene TRBV11-2 combines with J gene TRBJ1-3, with D perhaps TRBD1 (5 bases). V was clipped by 5 bases and J by 4 bases, with 15 bases between them. This CDR3 spans 15 amino acids. Germline CDR1 is SGHAT and CDR2 is FQNNGV. The CDR3 reads CASSARGGEGNTIYF. The CDR3 nucleotides read TGTGCCAGCAGCGCCCGGGGAGGGGAAGGAAACACCATATATTTT.

This clone has just a few counts. The chain joins TRBV15 to TRBJ2-3, with TRBD2 identical over 8 bases. The CDR3 totals 14 residues. V shed 4 bases, J shed 5 bases, and the junction held 5 bases outside the gene matches. Germline lookup yields CDR1 LNHNV and CDR2 YYDKDF (reference sequence). This CDR3 is CATSIGAGVDTQYF. The CDR3 region has the DNA TGTGCCACCAGCATAGGAGCGGGAGTAGATACGCAGTATTTT.

V usage is TRBV7-2 and J usage is TRBJ1-2; 7 bases line up with TRBD1. Trimming removed 2 bases from V and 3 bases from J; junction bases left unmatched: 9. Germline V gives CDR1 SGHTA, CDR2 FQGNSA. The CDR3 sequence is 16 residues long. CDR3 protein: CASSLKLTGRDYGYTF. The CDR3 DNA sequence: TGTGCCAGCAGCTTAAAATTGACAGGGAGAGACTATGGCTACACCTTC.

This chain uses TRBV4-1 with TRBJ1-5; D is possibly TRBD1 (5 bases). The germline V and J ends were trimmed by 7 bases and 1 base, with 20 bases remaining between them. The germline V gene has CDR1 MGHRA and CDR2 YSYEKL. The CDR3 has 17 residues. The CDR3 here is CASMLRTRGTSNQPQHF. The CDR3 coding sequence is TGCGCCAGCATGCTTAGGACGCGGGGCACAAGCAATCAGCCCCAGCATTTT.